A single sample is the source of the 15 T cell receptor beta chains below, sequenced in a study of OX40 agonist ivuxolimab in advanced cancers. The table came from immunoSEQ multiplex PCR; TCRdb's copy has only in-frame clones and leaves some out. The top ten hold around a quarter of the sample, which has roughly 60,000 clones, nearly 95% seen once. This specimen was CD4+ or CD8+ T cells sorted from blood, taken in a trial of the OX40 agonist ivuxolimab. These receptors came from an adult with an advanced solid tumor such as melanoma, head and neck, liver or kidney cancer.

A single count supports this clone. The rearrangement uses TRBV13 and TRBJ2-1, with TRBD1 matching 9 bases. The CDR3 length is 16 residues. Germline CDR1 is PRHDT and CDR2 is FYEKMQ (reference sequence). J gave up 4 bases and V 4 bases, and 8 bases lay outside the gene matches. The CDR3 reads CASSSLRDREYNEQFF. CDR3 DNA sequence: TGTGCCAGCAGCTCTTTAAGGGACAGGGAATACAATGAGCAGTTCTTC.

The chain is built from TRBV9 and TRBJ2-3; D gene uncertain. Germline CDR1 is SGDLS and CDR2 is YYNGEE. V dropped 3 bases and J dropped 5 bases, with 10 bases sitting between them. CDR3 size: 13 residues. The CDR3 loop is CASSEGTGDTQYF. CDR3 coding DNA: TGTGCCAGCAGCGAGGGAACCGGAGATACGCAGTATTTT.

V gene TRBV25-1 combines with J gene TRBJ1-1; no clear D gene. Germline V gene data show CDR1 as MGHDK and CDR2 as SYGVNS. The CDR3 has 16 residues. The V end lost 3 bases, the J end lost 1 base, and 15 bases lay between the germline ends. The CDR3 DNA is TGTGCCAGCAGTGATACCCCCCAGACGGGGAACACTGAAGCTTTCTTT. Translating it yields CASSDTPQTGNTEAFF.

The CDR3 DNA follows: TGTGCCAGCAGCCTCAGCGGGAGGGCCTACGAGCAGTACTTC. Translating gives CASSLSGRAYEQYF. V usage is TRBV9 and J usage is TRBJ2-7; 10 bases are shared with TRBD2. Germline CDR1 reads SGDLS; CDR2 reads YYNGEE. V lost 4 bases to trimming and J lost 2 bases; unmatched junction nucleotides: 3. The CDR3 has 14 amino acids.

The chain couples TRBV28 to TRBJ2-7, with D uncertain. The V gene lost 5 bases and the J gene lost 6 bases, with 11 bases spanning the gap. Germline lookup yields CDR1 MDHEN and CDR2 SYDVKM. The length of the CDR3 is 12 residues. This CDR3 reads CASSPLVGEQYF. CDR3 sequence (DNA): TGTGCCAGCAGTCCTCTTGTAGGCGAGCAGTACTTC.

The chain employs TRBV11-2 and TRBJ2-7; 7 bases are shared with TRBD2. V lost 5 bases and J lost 1; bases outside the gene matches: 8. In germline, CDR1 is SGHAT, CDR2 FQNNGV. The CDR3 loop spans 15 amino acids. CDR3 residues: CASSPRLAASYEQYF. The CDR3 nucleotides are TGTGCCAGCAGCCCCCGACTAGCCGCGTCCTACGAGCAGTACTTC.

This chain uses TRBV6-5 with TRBJ2-1; D is uncertain. Trimming shortened V by 2 bases and J by 4 bases, and 12 bases separated the two germline ends. The length of the CDR3 is 15 residues. Germline CDR1 MNHEY, CDR2 SVGAGI. CDR3 protein: CASSYGVAPYNEQFF. CDR3 nucleotide sequence: TGTGCCAGCAGTTACGGCGTCGCCCCGTACAATGAGCAGTTCTTC.

The genes are TRBV5-6 and TRBJ2-7; TRBD2 agrees at 13 bases. This CDR3 has 18 amino acids. V was clipped by 4 bases and J by 2 bases; unmatched bases: 12. Per the germline V gene, CDR1 is SGHDT and CDR2 is YYEEEE. CDR3 DNA: TGTGCCAGCAGCAAGGCCGGGACTAGCGGGATTCAGGCCTACGAGCAGTACTTC. As protein: CASSKAGTSGIQAYEQYF.

This chain connects TRBV11-2 to TRBJ2-1; TRBD1 might be the D (6 bases). There are 14 residues in the CDR3. The V gene lost 6 bases and the J gene lost 8 bases, with 17 bases spanning the gap. From germline, CDR1 is SGHAT and CDR2 FQNNGV. The CDR3 nucleotides read TGTGCCAGCAGGTACCCTTTAGGGGGAGATGAGCAGTTCTTC. Translated, it gives CASRYPLGGDEQFF. The whole variable domain, filled in from reference TRBV11-2 and TRBJ2-1, reads EAGVAQSPRYKIIEKRQSVAFWCNPISGHATLYWYQQILGQGPKLLIQFQNNGVVDDSQLPKDRFSAERLKGVDSTLKIQPAKLEDSAVYLCASRYPLGGDEQFFGPGTRLTVL.

CDR3 nucleotide sequence: TGCAGCGTTGAACGGTTGGGAGGCTATGGCTACACCTTC. This translates into CSVERLGGYGYTF. V gene TRBV29-1 combines with J gene TRBJ1-2; D is unresolved. Per the germline V gene, CDR1 is SQVTM and CDR2 is ANQGSEA. Trimming cost V 2 bases and J 4 bases, with 11 bases left between them. The CDR3 sequence is 13 residues long. Drawing the rest from reference TRBV29-1 and TRBJ1-2, the complete variable domain is SAVISQKPSRDICQRGTSLTIQCQVDSQVTMMFWYRQQPGQSLTLIATANQGSEATYESGFVIDKFPISRPNLTFSTLTVSNMSPEDSSIYLCSVERLGGYGYTFGSGTRLTVV.

The chain employs TRBV30 and TRBJ2-5; D gene unclear. Trimming pared 1 base from V and 4 bases from J, leaving 4 bases between. The CDR3 totals 11 residues. Germline V gene lookup returns CDR1 GTSNPN and CDR2 SVGIG (reference sequence). Here the CDR3 DNA reads TGTGCCTGGAGTGGTGGAGAGACCCAGTACTTC. It specifies CAWSGGETQYF.

V is TRBV7-9 and J is TRBJ2-7, with 11 bases fitting TRBD1. The CDR3 loop spans 16 amino acids. V was clipped by 3 bases and J by 2 bases; unmatched bases: 6. In germline, CDR1 is SEHNR, CDR2 FQNEAQ (reference sequence). The CDR3 nucleotides are TGTGCCAGCAGCTTGGGACAGGGGGAGGTAACCTACGAGCAGTACTTC. Translating it yields CASSLGQGEVTYEQYF.

This clone was detected a few times. The rearrangement joins TRBV19 to TRBJ2-7; D remains ambiguous. This CDR3 has 11 residues. V shed 5 bases and J shed 7 bases, with 9 bases lying between them. Germline V gene sequence: CDR1 LNHDA, CDR2 SQIVND (reference sequence). CDR3 amino acids: CASSVGFEQYF. Here the CDR3 DNA reads TGTGCCAGTAGTGTCGGGTTTGAGCAGTACTTC.

The genes are TRBV5-1 and TRBJ2-7, with unresolved D. Per germline, CDR1 SGHRS and CDR2 YFSETQ. This CDR3 contains 14 residues. V gave up 0 bases and J gave up 2 bases, with 9 bases separating them. DNA of the CDR3: TGCGCCAGCAGCTTGGGGGATTTCCCCTACGAGCAGTACTTC. Translated: CASSLGDFPYEQYF.

J is TRBJ1-2 and V is TRBV27; D is uncertain. Germline assignment: CDR1 MNHEY and CDR2 SMNVEV (reference sequence). The germline V and J ends were trimmed by 0 bases and 8 bases, with 10 bases remaining between them. The CDR3 consists of 13 residues. The CDR3 DNA follows: TGTGCCAGCAGTTTATCGGGAGGGTTAGGCTACACCTTC. Its translation: CASSLSGGLGYTF.